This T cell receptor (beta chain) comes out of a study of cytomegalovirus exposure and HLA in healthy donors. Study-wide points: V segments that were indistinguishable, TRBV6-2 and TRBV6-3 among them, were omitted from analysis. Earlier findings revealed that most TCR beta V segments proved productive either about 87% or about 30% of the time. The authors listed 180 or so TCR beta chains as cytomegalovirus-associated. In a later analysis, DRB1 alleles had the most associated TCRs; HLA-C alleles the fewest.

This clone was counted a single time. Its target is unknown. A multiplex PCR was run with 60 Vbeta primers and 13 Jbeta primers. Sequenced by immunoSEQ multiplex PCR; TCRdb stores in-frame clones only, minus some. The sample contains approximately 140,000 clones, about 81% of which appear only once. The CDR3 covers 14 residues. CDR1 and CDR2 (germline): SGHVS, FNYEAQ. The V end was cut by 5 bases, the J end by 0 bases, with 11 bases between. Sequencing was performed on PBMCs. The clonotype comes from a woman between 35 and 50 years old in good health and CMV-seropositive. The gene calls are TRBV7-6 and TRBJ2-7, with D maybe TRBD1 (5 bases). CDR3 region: CASSRTDSSYEQYF. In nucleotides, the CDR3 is TGTGCCAGCAGCCGAACCGACAGCTCCTACGAGCAGTACTTC.